Sequencing of this TCR beta chain was carried out in a study of cytomegalovirus exposure and HLA in healthy donors. Notes on the study in general: Analyses of presence and absence presupposed an approximately uniform sequencing depth across donors. Approximately 17,000 TCR beta sequences were associated with HLA alleles at 0.05 false discovery rate in a later analysis.

Both 60 Vbeta primers and 13 Jbeta primers went into the PCR. Measured with immunoSEQ multiplex PCR; TCRdb has only the in-frame clones, and not every one. Here the sample table reports roughly 51,000 clones. As to this clone: Antigen specificity is unknown.

Trimming at V came to 4 bases and at J to 0 bases, leaving 9 bases not matched to a gene. The CDR3 runs 17 residues. Germline assignment: CDR1 KGHSH and CDR2 LQKENI. The sequence came from a woman aged 45 to 65 in good health and CMV-seropositive. V usage is TRBV18 and J usage is TRBJ2-1; 7 bases are shared with TRBD2. Material for sequencing was PBMCs. The CDR3 loop reads CASSLLDGRNSYNEQFF. The CDR3 DNA sequence: TGTGCCAGCTCACTACTCGACGGGAGGAACTCCTACAATGAGCAGTTCTTC.